This is a list of T cell receptor beta chains from one sample in a study of control samples from healthy donors and cancer patients. The assay was immunoSEQ multiplex PCR, and TCRdb's table has in-frame clones only and misses some. The profile covers approximately 220,000 clones, with just under 95% appearing a single time and about 1.6% taken by the ten largest. The sequenced material came from blood. The receptors stem from a middle-aged man in good health. The CDR3 runs from the conserved cysteine through the conserved F or W. The order of the fields is clone size, J gene, V gene, D gene, CDR3 DNA, CDR3 protein. The D gene is left open where the match is weak. Clone size appears in some rows only: once, few, many, or a class for an expanded clone.

size: NA; J: TRBJ2-5; V: TRBV7-2; D: NA; DNA: TGTGCCAGCAGCCCGCCTCAAGGGACCCAGTACTTC; CDR3: CASSPPQGTQYF
size: NA; J: TRBJ1-1; V: TRBV11-3; D: NA; DNA: TGTGCCAGCAGCTTAGCGGGGGGTAACACTGAAGCTTTCTTT; CDR3: CASSLAGGNTEAFF
size: NA; J: TRBJ1-5; V: TRBV10-3; D: NA; DNA: TGTGCCATCACAGTGGGTCAGCCCCAGCATTTT; CDR3: CAITVGQPQHF
size: NA; J: TRBJ1-4; V: TRBV25-1; D: TRBD1; DNA: TGTGCCAGCAGTGTCGGACAGGGGGTGGGGGATGAAAAACTGTTTTTT; CDR3: CASSVGQGVGDEKLFF
size: NA; J: TRBJ1-4; V: TRBV11-2; D: NA; DNA: TGTGCCAGCAGCTTAACCCCCGGCGCCGCTAATGAAAAACTGTTTTTT; CDR3: CASSLTPGAANEKLFF
size: NA; J: TRBJ1-1; V: TRBV6-5; D: NA; DNA: TGTGCCAGCAGTTACTCGTACAGGGAAGTGAACACTGAAGCTTTCTTT; CDR3: CASSYSYREVNTEAFF
size: NA; J: TRBJ2-7; V: TRBV27; D: NA; DNA: TGTGCCAGCAGTTGGGGGTGGTCACGCGAGCAGTACTTC; CDR3: CASSWGWSREQYF
size: NA; J: TRBJ1-1; V: TRBV6-5; D: TRBD1; DNA: TGTGCCAGCAGTCAGGAGGGGGCGGTTGAAGCTTTCTTT; CDR3: CASSQEGAVEAFF
size: NA; J: TRBJ1-5; V: TRBV28; D: TRBD1; DNA: TGTGCCAGCAGCTTGGGACAGGGTAGTGAACCCCAGCATTTT; CDR3: CASSLGQGSEPQHF
size: NA; J: TRBJ1-6; V: TRBV6-5; D: TRBD1; DNA: TGTACCAGCAGACTGAACCGGGACAGCTTTTCACCCCTCCACTTT; CDR3: CTSRLNRDSFSPLHF
size: NA; J: TRBJ2-1; V: TRBV5-1; D: TRBD1; DNA: TGCGCCAGCAGGGGGACAGGGGGAAGTTACAATGAGCAGTTCTTC; CDR3: CASRGTGGSYNEQFF
size: NA; J: TRBJ1-5; V: TRBV5-1; D: TRBD1; DNA: TGCGCCAGCAGCTTTGGCCAGGGGGAGCAGCCCCAGCATTTT; CDR3: CASSFGQGEQPQHF
size: NA; J: TRBJ1-2; V: TRBV2; D: TRBD1; DNA: TGTGCCAGCATTAGTACAGGGGAAGGCTACACCTTC; CDR3: CASISTGEGYTF
size: NA; J: TRBJ1-1; V: TRBV5-1; D: NA; DNA: TGCGCCAGCAGCTTCAGATCCGGCGACACTGAAGCTTTCTTT; CDR3: CASSFRSGDTEAFF
size: NA; J: TRBJ2-3; V: TRBV15; D: NA; DNA: TGTGCCACCAGCTATAGCGTTGGAGTAAATACGCAGTATTTT; CDR3: CATSYSVGVNTQYF
size: NA; J: TRBJ1-1; V: TRBV6-2/TRBV6-3; D: NA; DNA: TGTGCCAGCAGTTATGCGGGGAACACTGAAGCTTTCTTT; CDR3: CASSYAGNTEAFF
size: NA; J: TRBJ1-1; V: TRBV11-1; D: NA; DNA: TGTGCCAGCAGCTTAGCGCTGTCAGGGGATGCCACTGAAGCTTTCTTT; CDR3: CASSLALSGDATEAFF
size: NA; J: TRBJ1-1; V: TRBV6-2/TRBV6-3; D: NA; DNA: TGTGCCAGCAGTGACTTGGTTCACACTGAAGCTTTCTTT; CDR3: CASSDLVHTEAFF
size: NA; J: TRBJ1-4; V: TRBV5-1; D: NA; DNA: TGCGCCAGCAGCTTGTATCTTGGGGATAATGAAAAACTGTTTTTT; CDR3: CASSLYLGDNEKLFF
size: NA; J: TRBJ2-3; V: TRBV11-3; D: NA; DNA: TGTGCCAGCAGCTTACGTGCAGGGTCAGATACGCAGTATTTT; CDR3: CASSLRAGSDTQYF
size: NA; J: TRBJ1-3; V: TRBV5-4; D: NA; DNA: TGTGCCAGCAGCCCATCCGGAGACTCTGGAAACACCATATATTTT; CDR3: CASSPSGDSGNTIYF
size: NA; J: TRBJ1-5; V: TRBV15; D: NA; DNA: TGTGCCACCAGCAGAGAACGAAGGCACGGTCAGCCCCAGCATTTT; CDR3: CATSRERRHGQPQHF
size: NA; J: TRBJ2-2; V: TRBV28; D: NA; DNA: TGTGCCAGCAGATTTGGAGGGCGCGAGAACGGGGAGCTGTTTTTT; CDR3: CASRFGGRENGELFF
size: NA; J: TRBJ2-5; V: TRBV3-1/TRBV3-2; D: NA; DNA: TGTGCCAGCAGCCAAACAGGGTCAGGGACCCAGTACTTC; CDR3: CASSQTGSGTQYF
size: NA; J: TRBJ1-2; V: TRBV14; D: TRBD1; DNA: TGTGCCAGCAGCCAAGGAGGGGACAGGGCGGGTGGCTACACCTTC; CDR3: CASSQGGDRAGGYTF
size: NA; J: TRBJ2-5; V: TRBV5-1; D: NA; DNA: TGCGCCAGCAGCTTGTCACCTCAAGAGACCCAGTACTTC; CDR3: CASSLSPQETQYF
size: NA; J: TRBJ1-1; V: TRBV19; D: NA; DNA: TGTGCCAGTAGTAGGTTGGACGGAATCGGAGCTTTCTTT; CDR3: CASSRLDGIGAFF
size: NA; J: TRBJ1-5; V: TRBV28; D: NA; DNA: TGTGCCAGCAGTTTAGGGCGGCCCCAGCATTTT; CDR3: CASSLGRPQHF
size: NA; J: TRBJ2-2; V: TRBV3-1/TRBV3-2; D: NA; DNA: TGTGCCAGCAGCCGCGTCAACAACCTGGGCGGGGAGCTGTTTTTT; CDR3: CASSRVNNLGGELFF
size: NA; J: TRBJ1-5; V: TRBV6-1; D: NA; DNA: TGTGCCAGCAGTGAATGGGAACAGCCCCAGCATTTT; CDR3: CASSEWEQPQHF
size: NA; J: TRBJ1-5; V: TRBV19; D: NA; DNA: TGTGCCAGTAGTCTCGGGACCCGCCAAGAGCCCCAGCATTTT; CDR3: CASSLGTRQEPQHF
size: NA; J: TRBJ2-2; V: TRBV10-1; D: NA; DNA: TGCGCCAGCAGTTTTAAGGCGACCGGGGAGCTGTTTTTT; CDR3: CASSFKATGELFF
size: NA; J: TRBJ2-2; V: TRBV7-3; D: TRBD2; DNA: TGTGCCAGCAGCCGGGGGACTAGCGGGGGCACCGGGGAGCTGTTTTTT; CDR3: CASSRGTSGGTGELFF
size: NA; J: TRBJ2-1; V: TRBV19; D: NA; DNA: TGTGCCAGTAGTATTTTGGGGGGGGCGGGTGAGCAGTTCTTC; CDR3: CASSILGGAGEQFF
size: NA; J: TRBJ1-2; V: TRBV6-5; D: NA; DNA: TGTGCCAGCAGTTATGGGGGGGGTCACGCCTATGGCTACACCTTC; CDR3: CASSYGGGHAYGYTF
size: NA; J: TRBJ1-6; V: TRBV9; D: NA; DNA: TGTGCCAGCAGCGTCGAGGAATTCTATAATTCACCCCTCCACTTT; CDR3: CASSVEEFYNSPLHF
size: NA; J: TRBJ2-5; V: TRBV6-5; D: NA; DNA: TGTGCCAGCAGTCCCTTAAGGGAAGGTCGGCAGTACTTC; CDR3: CASSPLREGRQYF
size: once; J: TRBJ2-1; V: TRBV7-9; D: NA; DNA: TGTGCCAGCAGCACCCGATCCTCACCCAATGAGCAGTTCTTC; CDR3: CASSTRSSPNEQFF
size: NA; J: TRBJ2-3; V: TRBV28; D: NA; DNA: TGTGCCAGCACAAGCCAGGGACATGGCACAGATACGCAGTATTTT; CDR3: CASTSQGHGTDTQYF
size: NA; J: TRBJ1-3; V: TRBV18; D: NA; DNA: TGTGCCAGCTCACCACTGGCAGTATCGGACACCATATATTTT; CDR3: CASSPLAVSDTIYF
size: NA; J: TRBJ1-2; V: TRBV7-8; D: TRBD1; DNA: TGTGCCAGCAGCCGAGGACAGGAGTATGGCTACACCTTC; CDR3: CASSRGQEYGYTF
size: NA; J: TRBJ1-5; V: TRBV30; D: NA; DNA: TGTGCCTGGAGTGTCCGACCGGGGGGCAATCAGCCCCAGCATTTT; CDR3: CAWSVRPGGNQPQHF
size: NA; J: TRBJ2-3; V: TRBV4-3; D: NA; DNA: TGCGCCAGCAGCCAAGAGTCCGGGAAAGATACGCAGTATTTT; CDR3: CASSQESGKDTQYF
size: NA; J: TRBJ2-1; V: TRBV5-1; D: NA; DNA: TGCGCCAGCAGCCAAACAGTGGCCTCGGCCTACAATGAGCAGTTCTTC; CDR3: CASSQTVASAYNEQFF
size: NA; J: TRBJ2-5; V: TRBV5-4; D: NA; DNA: TGTGCCAGCAGCTTGGACGGAGGGGGGGCCCAGTACTTC; CDR3: CASSLDGGGAQYF
size: NA; J: TRBJ1-6; V: TRBV2; D: NA; DNA: TGTGCCAGCAGTGATGGGGACCCTTCACCCCTCCACTTT; CDR3: CASSDGDPSPLHF
size: once; J: TRBJ1-4; V: TRBV24-1; D: NA; DNA: TGTGCCACCAGTGGGGGACTGGGAGAGGAAAAACTGTTTTTT; CDR3: CATSGGLGEEKLFF
size: NA; J: TRBJ2-7; V: TRBV5-5; D: TRBD1; DNA: TGTGCCAGCAGCTTCCAGGGGGCCTGGGAGCAGTACTTC; CDR3: CASSFQGAWEQYF
size: NA; J: TRBJ1-1; V: TRBV10-1; D: NA; DNA: TGCGCCAGCAGGGACAGTTGGAACGATGAAGCTTTCTTT; CDR3: CASRDSWNDEAFF
size: NA; J: TRBJ2-7; V: TRBV7-2; D: TRBD2; DNA: TGTGCCAGCAGCTTGGCCCCCCCGGCTAGCGGGGGGGATGAGCAGTACTTC; CDR3: CASSLAPPASGGDEQYF
size: once; J: TRBJ1-5; V: TRBV11-3; D: NA; DNA: TGTGCCAGCAGCTTCGCTCCACAGAGTCAGCCCCAGCATTTT; CDR3: CASSFAPQSQPQHF
size: NA; J: TRBJ2-3; V: TRBV9; D: TRBD2; DNA: TGTGCCAGCAGCCCCATTCTAGCGGGGGGGCCCGCAGATACGCAGTATTTT; CDR3: CASSPILAGGPADTQYF
size: NA; J: TRBJ1-1; V: TRBV21-1; D: NA; DNA: TGTGCCAGAGGGGACAGGGAACTTTCCGAAGCTTTCTTT; CDR3: CARGDRELSEAFF
size: NA; J: TRBJ2-2; V: TRBV28; D: NA; DNA: TGTGCCAGCAGCCTCAGGGTGGGGGAGCTGTTTTTT; CDR3: CASSLRVGELFF
size: NA; J: TRBJ1-4; V: TRBV6-5; D: NA; DNA: TGTGCCAGCACCTCGGGAACAGGGCGGGAAAAACTGTTTTTT; CDR3: CASTSGTGREKLFF
size: NA; J: TRBJ2-3; V: TRBV2; D: NA; DNA: TGTGCCAGCAGGGGGTTTGGCACAGATACGCAGTATTTT; CDR3: CASRGFGTDTQYF
size: NA; J: TRBJ2-6; V: TRBV28; D: TRBD1; DNA: TGTGCCAGCAGTTCAGGGGGCTCTGGGGCCAACGTCCTGACTTTC; CDR3: CASSSGGSGANVLTF
size: NA; J: TRBJ1-1; V: TRBV6-5; D: NA; DNA: TGTGCCAGCAGAGCCGACAGGAACACTGAAGCTTTCTTT; CDR3: CASRADRNTEAFF
size: NA; J: TRBJ1-1; V: TRBV19; D: NA; DNA: TGTGCCAGTAGTACCGGACGGGCGGGGGCTGAAGCTTTCTTT; CDR3: CASSTGRAGAEAFF